The entry that follows covers one T cell receptor (beta chain) sequence. Measured with immunoSEQ multiplex PCR; TCRdb has only the in-frame clones, and not every one. The sample yields fewer than 250,000 clones, approximately 85% seen once. These data come from a study of blood T cell repertoires in COVID-19. V lost 4 bases to trimming and J lost 0 bases, with 7 bases between them. This CDR3 is 15 amino acids long. Germline V lookup: CDR1 LGHDT, CDR2 YNNKEL (reference sequence). This chain links TRBV3-1 (or the pseudogene TRBV3-2) with TRBJ2-6; no firm D call. The sequence was obtained from a woman between 50 and 59 years old with acute COVID-19. Specimen: PBMCs or T cells enriched from blood (not recorded which). This CDR3 reads CASSLPISGANVLTF. The CDR3, as DNA: TGTGCCAGCAGCCTCCCCATCTCTGGGGCCAACGTCCTGACTTTC.